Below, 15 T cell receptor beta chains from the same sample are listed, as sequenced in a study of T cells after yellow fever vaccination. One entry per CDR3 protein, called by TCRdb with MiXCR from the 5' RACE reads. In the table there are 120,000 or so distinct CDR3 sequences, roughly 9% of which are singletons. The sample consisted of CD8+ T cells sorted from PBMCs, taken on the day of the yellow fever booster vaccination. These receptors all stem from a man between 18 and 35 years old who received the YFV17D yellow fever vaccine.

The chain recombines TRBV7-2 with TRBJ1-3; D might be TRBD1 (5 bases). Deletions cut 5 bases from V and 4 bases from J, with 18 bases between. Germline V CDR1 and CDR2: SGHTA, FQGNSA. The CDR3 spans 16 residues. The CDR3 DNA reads TGTGCCAGCAGCCACACCTTGGGGGGGAGCGGAAACACCATATATTTT. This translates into CASSHTLGGSGNTIYF.

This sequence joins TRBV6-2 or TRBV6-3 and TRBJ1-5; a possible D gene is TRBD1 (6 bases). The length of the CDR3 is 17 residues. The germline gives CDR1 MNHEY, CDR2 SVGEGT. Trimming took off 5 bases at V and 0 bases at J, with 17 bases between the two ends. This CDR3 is CASSGLTGVYSNQPQHF. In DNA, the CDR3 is TGTGCCAGCAGTGGATTGACAGGAGTGTATAGCAATCAGCCCCAGCATTTT.

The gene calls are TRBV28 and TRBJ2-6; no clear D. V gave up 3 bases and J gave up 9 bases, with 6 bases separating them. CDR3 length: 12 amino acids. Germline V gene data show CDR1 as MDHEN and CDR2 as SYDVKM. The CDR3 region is CASSFRVNVLTF. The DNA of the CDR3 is TGTGCCAGCAGTTTTAGGGTCAACGTCCTGACTTTC.

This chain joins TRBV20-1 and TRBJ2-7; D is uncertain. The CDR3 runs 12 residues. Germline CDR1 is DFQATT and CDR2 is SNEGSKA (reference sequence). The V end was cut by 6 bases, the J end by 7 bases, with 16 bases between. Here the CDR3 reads CSAVGDYVEQYF. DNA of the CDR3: TGCAGTGCCGTTGGGGATTACGTTGAGCAGTACTTC.

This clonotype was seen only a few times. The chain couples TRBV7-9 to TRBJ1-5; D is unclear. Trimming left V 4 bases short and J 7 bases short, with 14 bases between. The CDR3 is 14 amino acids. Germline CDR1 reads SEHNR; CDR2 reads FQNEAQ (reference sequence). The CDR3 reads CASSSGPGRQPQHF. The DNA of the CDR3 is TGTGCCAGCAGCTCGGGCCCGGGGAGGCAGCCCCAGCATTTT.

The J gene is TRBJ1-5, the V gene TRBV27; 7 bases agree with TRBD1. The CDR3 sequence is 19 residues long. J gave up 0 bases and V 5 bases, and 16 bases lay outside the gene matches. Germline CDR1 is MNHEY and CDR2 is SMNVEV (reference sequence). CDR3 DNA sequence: TGTGCCAGCAGTCCTAGGACAGGCGCCCGCCTTTATAGCAATCAGCCCCAGCATTTT. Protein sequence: CASSPRTGARLYSNQPQHF.

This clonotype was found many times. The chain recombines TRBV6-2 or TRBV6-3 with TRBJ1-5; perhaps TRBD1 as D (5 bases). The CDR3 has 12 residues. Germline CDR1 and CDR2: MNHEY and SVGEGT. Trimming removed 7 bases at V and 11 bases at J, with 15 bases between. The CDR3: CASTGGDAAQHF. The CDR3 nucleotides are TGTGCCAGCACCGGAGGGGACGCGGCCCAGCATTTT.

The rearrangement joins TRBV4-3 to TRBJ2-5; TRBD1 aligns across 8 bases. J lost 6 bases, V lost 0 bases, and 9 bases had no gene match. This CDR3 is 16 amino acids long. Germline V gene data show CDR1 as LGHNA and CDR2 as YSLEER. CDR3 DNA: TGCGCCAGCAGCCAAGATTGGGCAGGGGGCACGAAGACCCAGTACTTC. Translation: CASSQDWAGGTKTQYF.

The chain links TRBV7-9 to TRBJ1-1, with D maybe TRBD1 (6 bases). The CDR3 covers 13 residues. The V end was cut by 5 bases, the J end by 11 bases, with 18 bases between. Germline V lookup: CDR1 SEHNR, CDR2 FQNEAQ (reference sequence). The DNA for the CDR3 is TGTGCCAGCAGCCCAGAGGGTCAGGGGATGGCTTTCTTT. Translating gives CASSPEGQGMAFF. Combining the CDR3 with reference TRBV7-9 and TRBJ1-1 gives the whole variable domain DTGVSQNPRHKITKRGQNVTFRCDPISEHNRLYWYRQTLGQGPEFLTYFQNEAQLEKSRLLSDRFSAERPKGSFSTLEIQRTEQGDSAMYLCASSPEGQGMAFFGQGTRLTVV.

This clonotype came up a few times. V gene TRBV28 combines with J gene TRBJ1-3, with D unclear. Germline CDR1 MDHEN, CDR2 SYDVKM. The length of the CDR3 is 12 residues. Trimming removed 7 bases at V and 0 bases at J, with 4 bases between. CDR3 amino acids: CASTSSGNTIYF. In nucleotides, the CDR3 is TGTGCCAGCACATCCTCTGGAAACACCATATATTTT.

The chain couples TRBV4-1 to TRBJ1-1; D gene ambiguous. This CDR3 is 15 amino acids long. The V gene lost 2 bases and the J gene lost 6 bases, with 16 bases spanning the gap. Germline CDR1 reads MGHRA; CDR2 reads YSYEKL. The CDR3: CASSQRFEGSPEAFF. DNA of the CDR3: TGCGCCAGCAGCCAAAGATTCGAAGGAAGCCCTGAAGCTTTCTTT.

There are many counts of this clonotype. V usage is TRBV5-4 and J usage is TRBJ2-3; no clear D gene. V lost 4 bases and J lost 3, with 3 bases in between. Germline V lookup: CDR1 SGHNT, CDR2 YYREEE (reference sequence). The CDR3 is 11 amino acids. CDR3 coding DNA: TGTGCCAGCAGCCGTACAGATACGCAGTATTTT. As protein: CASSRTDTQYF.

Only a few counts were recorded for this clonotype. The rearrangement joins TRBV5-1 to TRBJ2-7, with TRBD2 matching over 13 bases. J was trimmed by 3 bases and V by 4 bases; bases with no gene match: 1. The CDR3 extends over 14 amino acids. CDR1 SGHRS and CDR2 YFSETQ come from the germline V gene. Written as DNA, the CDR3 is TGCGCCAGCAGCGGACTAGCGGGGGACTACGAGCAGTACTTC. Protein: CASSGLAGDYEQYF.

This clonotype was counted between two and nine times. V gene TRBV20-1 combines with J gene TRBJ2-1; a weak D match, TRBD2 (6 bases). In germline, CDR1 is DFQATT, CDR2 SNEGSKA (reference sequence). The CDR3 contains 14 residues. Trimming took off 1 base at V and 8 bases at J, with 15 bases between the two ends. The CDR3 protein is CSARGLTSSDEQFF. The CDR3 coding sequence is TGCAGTGCTAGAGGCCTAACTAGCTCCGATGAGCAGTTCTTC.

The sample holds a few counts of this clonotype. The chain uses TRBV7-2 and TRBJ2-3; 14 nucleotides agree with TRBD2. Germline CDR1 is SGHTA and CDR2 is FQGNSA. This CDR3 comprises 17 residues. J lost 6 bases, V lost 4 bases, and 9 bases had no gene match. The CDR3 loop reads CASSSQGLAGEFDTQYF. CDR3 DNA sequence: TGTGCCAGCAGCTCGCAGGGACTAGCGGGGGAATTTGATACGCAGTATTTT.